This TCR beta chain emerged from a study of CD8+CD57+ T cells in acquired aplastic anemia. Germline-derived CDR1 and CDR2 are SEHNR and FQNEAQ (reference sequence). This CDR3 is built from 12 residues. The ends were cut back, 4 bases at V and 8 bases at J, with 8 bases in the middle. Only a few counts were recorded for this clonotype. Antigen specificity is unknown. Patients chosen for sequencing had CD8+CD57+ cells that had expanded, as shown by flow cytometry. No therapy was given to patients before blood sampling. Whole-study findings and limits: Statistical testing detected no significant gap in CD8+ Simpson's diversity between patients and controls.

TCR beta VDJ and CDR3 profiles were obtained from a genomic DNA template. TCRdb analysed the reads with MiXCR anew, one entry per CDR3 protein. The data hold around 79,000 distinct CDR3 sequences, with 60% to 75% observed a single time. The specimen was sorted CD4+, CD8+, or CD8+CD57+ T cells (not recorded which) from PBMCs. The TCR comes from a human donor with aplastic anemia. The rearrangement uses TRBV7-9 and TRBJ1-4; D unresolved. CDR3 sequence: CASSSREEKLFF. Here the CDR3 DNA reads TGTGCCAGCAGCTCTCGGGAGGAAAAACTGTTTTTT.